The rows below give T cell receptor beta chains drawn from one sample of a study of human T cells and chemical hapten exposure. TCRdb processed the RACE reads anew with MiXCR; each CDR3 protein has one entry. The table has roughly 81,000 distinct CDR3 sequences, over 6.5% seen once. The sequences come from whole blood, collected in connection with sensitization to the hapten diphenylcyclopropenone (DPC). Source of these receptors: a man in his forties with alopecia areata. Some clones in this sample may be carry-over from other donors' samples. Each CDR3 is given with its conserved first and last residue. A D gene is named only where the DNA matches it firmly. The listing skips clone size in some rows; elsewhere it reads once, few, many or a size class.

V,J,size,D,CDR3,DNA
TRBV5-6,TRBJ2-1,.,.,CASSLLTSKTAREQFF,TGTGCCAGCAGCTTACTGACTAGTAAAACCGCCAGGGAGCAGTTCTTC
TRBV20-1,TRBJ1-2,many,.,CSARRDTTYGYTF,TGCAGTGCTAGGCGGGACACAACCTATGGCTACACCTTC
TRBV2,TRBJ2-4,few,.,CASSAALKVAKNIQYF,TGTGCCAGCAGTGCCGCGTTGAAAGTAGCCAAAAACATTCAGTACTTC
TRBV7-9,TRBJ1-2,many,.,CASSTPDRINGYTF,TGTGCCAGCAGCACCCCCGACAGGATAAATGGCTACACCTTC
TRBV12-3/TRBV12-4,TRBJ2-5,many,.,CASKRGASKETQYF,TGTGCCAGCAAGCGCGGTGCATCTAAAGAGACCCAGTACTTC
TRBV12-3/TRBV12-4,TRBJ1-5,many,.,CASSGQFNQPQHF,TGTGCCAGCAGTGGACAGTTCAATCAGCCCCAGCATTTT
TRBV9,TRBJ2-1,few,TRBD2,CASSELAGGSSNEQFF,TGTGCCAGCAGCGAACTAGCGGGAGGGTCTTCGAATGAGCAGTTCTTC
TRBV7-9,TRBJ2-1,.,TRBD2,CASRGPGLGTNEQFF,TGTGCCAGCAGAGGCCCGGGACTAGGGACCAATGAGCAGTTCTTC
TRBV6-5,TRBJ2-1,.,TRBD1,CASSYEGQGKGEQFF,TGTGCCAGCAGTTACGAAGGACAGGGGAAAGGTGAGCAGTTCTTC
TRBV30,TRBJ2-7,few,.,CAWSVPLTDHEQYF,TGTGCCTGGAGTGTACCACTTACCGACCACGAGCAGTACTTC
TRBV20-1,TRBJ2-1,.,.,CSARDGGLLPFF,TGCAGTGCTAGAGACGGCGGGTTACTTCCGTTCTTC
TRBV7-2,TRBJ2-1,.,TRBD2,CASTRTSGGFSSYNEQFF,TGTGCCAGCACACGGACTAGCGGGGGGTTTAGCTCCTACAATGAGCAGTTCTTC
TRBV7-2,TRBJ2-3,.,TRBD2,CASSLRLAGVSTDTQYF,TGTGCCAGCAGCTTAAGGCTAGCGGGAGTAAGCACAGATACGCAGTATTTT
TRBV6-6,TRBJ2-5,.,.,CASSYSSGQETQYF,TGTGCCAGCAGTTACTCTAGCGGACAAGAGACCCAGTACTTC
TRBV6-2/TRBV6-3,TRBJ2-1,few,.,CASSRPPRVDNEQFF,TGTGCCAGCAGTCGCCCCCCGCGGGTTGACAATGAGCAGTTCTTC
TRBV12-3/TRBV12-4,TRBJ1-1,many,TRBD1,CASRDRALNTEAFF,TGTGCCAGCCGGGACAGGGCCCTGAACACTGAAGCTTTCTTT
TRBV6-2/TRBV6-3,TRBJ2-6,few,TRBD1,CASSSQTGGGSGANVLTF,TGTGCCAGCAGTTCGCAGACAGGGGGGGGCTCTGGGGCCAACGTCCTGACTTTC
TRBV10-3,TRBJ2-1,.,TRBD2,CAISSASGSIEQFF,TGTGCCATCAGCTCGGCTAGCGGGAGTATTGAGCAGTTCTTC
TRBV29-1,TRBJ1-5,many,.,CSVVESNQPQHF,TGCAGCGTTGTAGAAAGCAATCAGCCCCAGCATTTT
TRBV24-1,TRBJ2-7,few,.,CATSDRGLPYEQYF,TGTGCCACCAGTGACCGGGGTCTTCCCTACGAGCAGTACTTC